These T cell receptor beta chains were read from a single sample in a study of Ad26.COV2.S vaccination and SARS-CoV-2 variants. Clones were read by immunoSEQ multiplex PCR, and TCRdb kept only the in-frame ones, dropping some. The sample contains around 450,000 clones, 85% to 90% of which appear only once. This material consisted of peripheral blood, taken in a trial of Ad26.COV2.S vaccine versus placebo. The source of these receptors is a person aged 18-60 years who received the Ad26.COV2.S COVID-19 vaccine or a placebo. Both conserved end residues are part of each CDR3. D genes are given only for firm matches.

J gene	D gene	V gene	CDR3 protein
TRBJ1-3	NA	TRBV5-1	CASSLTGISGNTIYF
TRBJ1-5	NA	TRBV21-1	CGVRGKVRGNQPQHF
TRBJ2-7	TRBD1	TRBV7-2	CASSLPAGGSYKQYF
TRBJ2-3	TRBD2	TRBV27	CASSSLAGGLDTQYF
TRBJ2-2	NA	TRBV18	CASSPRSGSAGELFF
TRBJ2-7	TRBD1	TRBV27	CATRQGTPYEQYF
TRBJ1-1	NA	TRBV18	CASSPPSSLGTEAFF
TRBJ1-1	NA	TRBV5-6	CASSFGRQGTEAFF
TRBJ2-3	TRBD2	TRBV18	CASSPRRLEAGTDTQYF
TRBJ2-1	NA	TRBV7-2	CASSLVGSASVLAEQFF
TRBJ1-4	NA	TRBV15	CATSRDGKGFEKLFF
TRBJ2-5	NA	TRBV6-1	CASSEAGGWETQYF
TRBJ2-2	TRBD2	TRBV18	CASSPNLAGATGELFF
TRBJ1-1	NA	TRBV5-1	CASSFTLNTEAFF
TRBJ2-1	TRBD1	TRBV23-1	CASSREDRGSYNEQFF
TRBJ2-1	NA	TRBV7-8	CASSVIAAVKNEQFF
TRBJ2-5	NA	TRBV6-5	CASMRLETQYF
TRBJ2-1	TRBD2	TRBV5-1	CASSLILAGFNEQFF
TRBJ2-1	TRBD2	TRBV7-7	CASSLLGGSSYNEQFF
TRBJ1-5	NA	TRBV28	CASKSPDSNQPQHF
TRBJ2-1	TRBD2	TRBV10-3	CAAESGGAYNEQFF
TRBJ1-1	TRBD1	TRBV2	CASRGTGGRNTEAFF
TRBJ2-3	TRBD2	TRBV29-1	CSVGVSGSWRGTDTQYF
TRBJ1-4	NA	TRBV6-2/TRBV6-3	CASSYSSTNEKLFF
TRBJ2-1	NA	TRBV9	CASSVVGQGDEQFF
TRBJ2-7	NA	TRBV4-3	CASSPRQASSYEQYF
TRBJ2-5	TRBD2	TRBV7-2	CASSLTTTSGTKTQYF
TRBJ2-7	TRBD1	TRBV7-9	CASSLVQGWHEQYF
TRBJ1-1	NA	TRBV11-1	CASSLLFGGNEAFF
TRBJ2-5	TRBD2	TRBV6-2/TRBV6-3	CASSYGGLAGDEIETQYF
TRBJ1-4	NA	TRBV9	CASSPRPDGNEKLFF
TRBJ1-2	TRBD1	TRBV19	CASSIGQGANYGYTF
TRBJ1-2	NA	TRBV15	CATSRDHVRQGRGYGYTF
TRBJ2-7	NA	TRBV4-1	CASSQETVSYEQYF
TRBJ2-4	NA	TRBV30	CAWSWLGTKNIQYF
TRBJ2-7	NA	TRBV10-3	CAISDEDSYEQYF